The 24 T cell receptor beta chains presented below share a single source sample, sequenced in a study of T cells in Graves' hyperthyroidism and ophthalmopathy. TCR beta CDR3 regions were amplified from RNA transcripts. A first-round RT-PCR of the TCR CDR3 used the HTBI primer set. Using its own MiXCR run on the multiplex PCR reads, TCRdb lists one record per CDR3 protein. This table has 270,000 or so distinct CDR3 sequences, about 16% appearing once. Sequenced input: blood. These TCRs come from a woman in her forties or fifties with Graves' hyperthyroidism that later progressed to Graves' ophthalmopathy.

Concerning this clonotype itself: This could be a read error, since a much larger clone is one nucleotide away. The chain recombines TRBV7-3 with TRBJ1-6; 10 bases line up with TRBD1. CDR1 is SGHTA, CDR2 FQGTGA, per germline. Unmatched junction bases numbered 1, after V lost 2 bases and J lost 9 bases. The CDR3 is 14 amino acids. The CDR3 spells CASSLGTGVSPLHF. The CDR3 DNA reads as TGTGCCAGCAGCTTAGGGACAGGGGTTTCACCCCTCCACTTT.

The chain employs TRBV15 and TRBJ2-7, with TRBD1 matching over 7 bases. The CDR3 extends over 17 amino acids. Trimming cost V 5 bases and J 2 bases; bases outside gene matches: 15. The germline V gene has CDR1 LNHNV and CDR2 YYDKDF (reference sequence). The CDR3 DNA sequence: TGTGCCACCAGCGGACCAACCGGGACAGTGGGGGCCTACGAGCAGTACTTC. This translates into CATSGPTGTVGAYEQYF.

CDR3 in amino acids: CASSFGYYEQYF. The CDR3 DNA reads as TGTGCCAGCAGCTTTGGATACTACGAGCAGTACTTC. The genes are TRBV7-9 and TRBJ2-7; D is ambiguous. V dropped 3 bases and J dropped 3 bases, with 6 bases sitting between them. CDR1 and CDR2 from the germline V gene are SEHNR and FQNEAQ (reference sequence). The CDR3 consists of 12 residues.

About this clonotype itself: This may come from a read error, since a much larger clone is one base off. The final CDR3 position lacks the conserved phenylalanine or tryptophan, pointing to a likely read error. The V gene is TRBV20-1, the J gene TRBJ2-3; 16 bases fit TRBD2. The germline gives CDR1 DFQATT, CDR2 SNEGSKA (reference sequence). The CDR3 covers 16 residues. Trimming cost V 5 bases and J 4 bases; bases outside gene matches: 6. The CDR3 region has the DNA TGCAGTGCTCCGGGACTAGCGGGAGGGCCTTCAGATACGCAGTATCTT. It codes for CSAPGLAGGPSDTQYL.

The genes are TRBV28 and TRBJ1-1; tentative D call: TRBD1 (6 bases). The CDR3 has 15 residues. Germline V gives CDR1 MDHEN, CDR2 SYDVKM. V lost 4 bases and J 6 bases, leaving 18 bases between the germline ends. The CDR3 loop reads CASSWGRGRRSEAFF. The DNA of the CDR3 is TGTGCCAGCAGTTGGGGGCGGGGGCGCAGGTCTGAAGCTTTCTTT.

The rearrangement joins TRBV4-1 to TRBJ2-1; 8 positions match TRBD2. Unmatched junction bases numbered 9, after V lost 3 bases and J lost 2 bases. Germline loops: CDR1 MGHRA, CDR2 YSYEKL. This CDR3 is 17 amino acids long. In nucleotides, the CDR3 is TGCGCCAGCAGCCATCCGTTGGTAGCGGGACCCTACAATGAGCAGTTCTTC. Protein product: CASSHPLVAGPYNEQFF.

The sample holds many counts of this clonotype. The chain is built from TRBV20-1 and TRBJ2-1, with 16 bases matching TRBD2. The trim removed 5 bases at V and 7 bases at J, leaving 5 bases unmatched. The length of the CDR3 is 15 residues. Germline V CDR1 and CDR2: DFQATT, SNEGSKA (reference sequence). For the CDR3, the DNA is TGCAGTGCTCACGAGGGACTAGCGGGAGGGAATGAGCAGTTCTTC. Residues: CSAHEGLAGGNEQFF.

This clonotype is medium-sized by share. The V call is TRBV20-1, the J call TRBJ2-3; 7 bases match TRBD1. Germline CDR1 is DFQATT and CDR2 is SNEGSKA (reference sequence). V was pared by 3 bases and J by 1 base, with 7 bases of the junction left unmatched. The CDR3 has 15 amino acids. In DNA form, the CDR3 reads TGCAGTGCTAGCCAAAGACAGGGTGGCACAGATACGCAGTATTTT. This codes for CSASQRQGGTDTQYF.

This clonotype has just a few counts. The junction departs from germline at one end; a sequencing error may be responsible. The chain is built from TRBV5-6 and TRBJ1-6; no reliable D call. This CDR3 spans 14 amino acids. Germline loops: CDR1 SGHDT, CDR2 YYEEEE. For the CDR3, the DNA is TGTGCCAGCAGCCCCCCTCTCTATGATTCACCCCTCCACTTT. Its protein is CASSPPLYDSPLHF.

The chain joins TRBV19 to TRBJ1-5; D uncertain. Looked up from germline, CDR1 is LNHDA and CDR2 is SQIVND (reference sequence). CDR3 length: 16 residues. V was clipped by 1 base and J by 1 base, with 11 bases between them. The CDR3: CASSIGIGWSNQPQHF. The CDR3 DNA reads TGTGCCAGTAGTATAGGGATAGGCTGGAGCAATCAGCCCCAGCATTTT.

The chain is built from TRBV10-3 and TRBJ2-2; weak D call: TRBD2 (5 bases). The germline V gene has CDR1 ENHRY and CDR2 SYGVKD. Trimming took off 2 bases at V and 6 bases at J, with 10 bases between the two ends. The CDR3 spans 14 residues. The CDR3 spells CAISEAAGAGELFF. The CDR3 DNA reads as TGTGCCATCAGTGAGGCCGCCGGGGCCGGGGAGCTGTTTTTT.

This clonotype was counted ten times or more. The CDR3 is CSAGFLSGNTIYF. The CDR3 region has the DNA TGCAGTGCGGGATTCCTCTCTGGAAACACCATATATTTT. This chain joins TRBV20-1 and TRBJ1-3; D is ambiguous. V gave up 6 bases and J gave up 0 bases, with 9 bases separating them. Germline V CDR1 and CDR2: DFQATT, SNEGSKA (reference sequence). The CDR3 extends over 13 amino acids.

V gene TRBV5-4 combines with J gene TRBJ1-2; D might be TRBD1 (5 bases). With 0 bases removed from V and 3 bases from J, the gap between germline ends came to 9 bases. From germline, CDR1 is SGHNT and CDR2 YYREEE (reference sequence). The length of the CDR3 is 14 residues. The CDR3 region is CASSLERDHYGYTF. CDR3 nucleotides: TGTGCCAGCAGCTTGGAAAGGGACCACTATGGCTACACCTTC.

This clonotype was detected many times. V usage is TRBV28 and J usage is TRBJ2-1; 8 bases line up with TRBD2. Germline CDR1 reads MDHEN; CDR2 reads SYDVKM. The CDR3 sequence is 15 residues long. Trimming took 5 bases from V and 4 from J; bases not matched to a gene: 7. CDR3 DNA sequence: TGTGCCAGCAGTACCGGGACTAGAGGTTACAATGAGCAGTTCTTC. Its protein product is CASSTGTRGYNEQFF.

This clonotype was observed a few times. V usage is TRBV28 and J usage is TRBJ1-2, with 7 positions matching TRBD1. The CDR3 spans 15 residues. Germline lookup yields CDR1 MDHEN and CDR2 SYDVKM. V lost 6 bases to trimming and J lost 0 bases; unmatched junction nucleotides: 7. The CDR3 coding sequence is TGTGCCAGCAGCTACGACAGGGCTCCTAACTATGGCTACACCTTC. It translates to CASSYDRAPNYGYTF.

This clonotype was seen ten or more times. This chain connects TRBV20-1 to TRBJ2-1; D tentatively fits TRBD1 or TRBD2 (6 bases each). The CDR3 consists of 13 residues. In germline, CDR1 is DFQATT, CDR2 SNEGSKA (reference sequence). Trimming left V 2 bases short and J 9 bases short, with 14 bases between. This CDR3 reads CSARRGRVGEQFF. For the CDR3, the DNA is TGCAGTGCTAGACGGGGGCGTGTGGGTGAGCAGTTCTTC.

The table lists this clonotype with many counts. The chain carries TRBV5-1 and TRBJ2-7; D is perhaps TRBD1 (6 bases). CDR3 length equals 15 residues. Trimming left V 1 base short and J 5 bases short, with 16 bases between. Germline assignment: CDR1 SGHRS and CDR2 YFSETQ. CDR3 in DNA: TGCGCCAGCAGCTTGACAGGGATGCGTCGAGACGAGCAGTACTTC. It yields the protein CASSLTGMRRDEQYF.

This clonotype was detected only a few times. The chain combines TRBV2 with TRBJ2-2; possible D gene TRBD2, 5 bases. The germline CDR1 and CDR2 sequences are SNHLY and FYNNEI. The germline V and J ends were trimmed by 6 bases and 0 bases, with 8 bases remaining between them. The CDR3 covers 14 residues. The CDR3 nucleotides are TGTGCCAGCAGCAAGCGGTCGAACACCGGGGAGCTGTTTTTT. Protein product: CASSKRSNTGELFF.

This clonotype showed up many times. The rearrangement links TRBV6-2 or TRBV6-3 to TRBJ2-7, with D unresolved. The V end was cut by 0 bases, the J end by 0 bases, with 9 bases between. Germline V lookup: CDR1 MNHEY, CDR2 SVGEGT. CDR3 length: 15 residues. The CDR3 DNA reads as TGTGCCAGCAGTTACTCGCTAGGAGTCTCCTACGAGCAGTACTTC. Translated, it gives CASSYSLGVSYEQYF.

The genes are TRBV28 and TRBJ1-4; a weak D match, TRBD1 (5 bases). Germline CDR1 MDHEN, CDR2 SYDVKM. V lost 6 bases and J lost 6, with 23 bases in between. The CDR3 consists of 17 residues. The CDR3 sequence: CASRPGTSRTGDEKLFF. The CDR3 DNA follows: TGTGCCAGCAGGCCCGGGACGAGCCGGACCGGGGATGAAAAACTGTTTTTT. Combining the CDR3 with reference TRBV28 and TRBJ1-4 gives the whole variable domain DVKVTQSSRYLVKRTGEKVFLECVQDMDHENMFWYRQDPGLGLRLIYFSYDVKMKEKGDIPEGYSVSREKKERFSLILESASTNQTSMYLCASRPGTSRTGDEKLFFGSGTQLSVL.

The chain is built from TRBV6-1 and TRBJ1-6; D uncertain. The germline CDR1 and CDR2 sequences are MNHNS and SASEGT. The CDR3 is 14 amino acids. Trimming pared 7 bases from V and 7 bases from J, leaving 14 bases between. The CDR3, as DNA: TGTGCCAGCACGGAGCGAGTCCAGAATTCACCCCTCCACTTT. It is translated as CASTERVQNSPLHF.

In this sample, this clonotype turned up many times. The rearrangement links TRBV5-1 to TRBJ2-4; 8 positions agree with TRBD1. Per the germline V gene, CDR1 is SGHRS and CDR2 is YFSETQ. There are 14 residues in the CDR3. Trimming took 6 bases from V and 5 from J; bases not matched to a gene: 7. CDR3 sequence (DNA): TGCGCCAGCACCCTAACGGGACAGGAAAACATTCAGTACTTC. Its protein is CASTLTGQENIQYF.

In its sample, this clonotype was seen many times. The chain is built from TRBV5-5 and TRBJ2-3; 7 bases agree with TRBD1. The CDR3 contains 15 residues. Germline CDR1 is SGHKS and CDR2 is YYEKEE (reference sequence). V trimming: 1 base; J trimming: 2 bases; junction bases outside the gene matches: 4. CDR3 protein: CASSLSRGTTDTQYF. The DNA of the CDR3 is TGTGCCAGCAGCTTGTCCAGGGGGACCACAGATACGCAGTATTTT.

The CDR3 nucleotides are TGTGCCACCAGTGATATGGGGGGCACTGAAGCTTTCTTT. Translation gives CATSDMGGTEAFF. The gene calls are TRBV24-1 and TRBJ1-1; D is possibly TRBD1 (5 bases). The CDR3 is 13 amino acids. Germline V gene data show CDR1 as KGHDR and CDR2 as SFDVKD. Trimming removed 3 bases at V and 4 bases at J, with 8 bases between.